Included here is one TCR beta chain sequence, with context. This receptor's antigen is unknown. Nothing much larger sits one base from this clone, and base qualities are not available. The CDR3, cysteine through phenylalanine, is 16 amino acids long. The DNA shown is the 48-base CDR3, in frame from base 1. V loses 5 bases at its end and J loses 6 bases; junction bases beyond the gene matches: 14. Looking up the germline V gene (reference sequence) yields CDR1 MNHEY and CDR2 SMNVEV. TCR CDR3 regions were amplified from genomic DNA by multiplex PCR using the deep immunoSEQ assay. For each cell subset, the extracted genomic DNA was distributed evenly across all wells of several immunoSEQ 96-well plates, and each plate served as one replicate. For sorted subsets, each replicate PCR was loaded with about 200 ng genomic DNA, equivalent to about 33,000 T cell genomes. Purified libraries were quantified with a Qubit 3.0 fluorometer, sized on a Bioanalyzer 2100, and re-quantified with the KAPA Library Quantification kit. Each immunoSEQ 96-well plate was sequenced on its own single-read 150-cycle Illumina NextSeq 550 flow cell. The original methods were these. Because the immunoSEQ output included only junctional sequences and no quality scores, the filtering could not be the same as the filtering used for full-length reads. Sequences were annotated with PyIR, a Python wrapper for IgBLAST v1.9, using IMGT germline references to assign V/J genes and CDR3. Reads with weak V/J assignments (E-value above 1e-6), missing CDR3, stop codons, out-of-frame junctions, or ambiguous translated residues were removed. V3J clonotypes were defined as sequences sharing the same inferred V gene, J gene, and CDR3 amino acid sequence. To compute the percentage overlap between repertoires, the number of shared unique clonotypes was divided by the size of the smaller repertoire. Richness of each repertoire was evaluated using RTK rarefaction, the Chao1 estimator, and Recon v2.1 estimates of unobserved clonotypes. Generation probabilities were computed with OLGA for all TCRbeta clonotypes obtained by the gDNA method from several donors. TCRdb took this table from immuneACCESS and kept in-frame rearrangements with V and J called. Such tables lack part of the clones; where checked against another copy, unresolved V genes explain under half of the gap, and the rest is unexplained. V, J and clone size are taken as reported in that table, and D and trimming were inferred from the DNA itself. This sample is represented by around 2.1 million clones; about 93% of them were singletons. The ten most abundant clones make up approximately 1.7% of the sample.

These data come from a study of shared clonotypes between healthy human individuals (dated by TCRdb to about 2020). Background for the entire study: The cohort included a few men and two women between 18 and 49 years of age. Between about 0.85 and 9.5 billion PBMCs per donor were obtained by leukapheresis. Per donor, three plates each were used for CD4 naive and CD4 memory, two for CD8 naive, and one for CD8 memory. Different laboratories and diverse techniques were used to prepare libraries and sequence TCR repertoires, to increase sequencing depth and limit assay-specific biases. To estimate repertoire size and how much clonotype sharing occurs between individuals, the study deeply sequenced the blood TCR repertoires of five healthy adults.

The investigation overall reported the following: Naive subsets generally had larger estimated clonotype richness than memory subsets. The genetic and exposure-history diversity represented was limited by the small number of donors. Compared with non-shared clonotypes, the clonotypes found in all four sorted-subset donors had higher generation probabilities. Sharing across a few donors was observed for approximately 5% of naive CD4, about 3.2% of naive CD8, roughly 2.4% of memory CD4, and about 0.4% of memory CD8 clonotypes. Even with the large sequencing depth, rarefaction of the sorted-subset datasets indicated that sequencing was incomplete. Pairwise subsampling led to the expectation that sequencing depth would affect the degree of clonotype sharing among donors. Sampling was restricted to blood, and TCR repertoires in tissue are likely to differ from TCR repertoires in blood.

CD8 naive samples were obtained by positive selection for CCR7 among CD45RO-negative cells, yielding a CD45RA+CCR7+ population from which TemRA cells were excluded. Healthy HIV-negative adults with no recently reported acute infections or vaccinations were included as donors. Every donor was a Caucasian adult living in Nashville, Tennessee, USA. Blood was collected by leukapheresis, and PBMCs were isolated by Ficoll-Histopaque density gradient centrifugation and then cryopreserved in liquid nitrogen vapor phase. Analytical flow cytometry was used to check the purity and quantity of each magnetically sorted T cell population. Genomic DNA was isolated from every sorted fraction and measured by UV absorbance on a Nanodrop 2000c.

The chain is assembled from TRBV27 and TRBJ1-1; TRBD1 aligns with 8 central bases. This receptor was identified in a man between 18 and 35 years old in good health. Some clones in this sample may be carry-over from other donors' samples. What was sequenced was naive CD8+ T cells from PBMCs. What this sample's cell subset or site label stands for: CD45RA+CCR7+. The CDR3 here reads CASSPRPGQGLAEAFF. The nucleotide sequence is TGTGCCAGCAGTCCCAGGCCAGGACAGGGTCTGGCTGAAGCTTTCTTT.